A selection of T cell receptor beta chains follows, all from one sample in a study of beta chain features in type 1 diabetes. TCRdb's copy holds only in-frame clones and misses some; the assay was immunoSEQ multiplex PCR. The table has 970,000 or so clones, roughly 15% seen once; the top ten hold 0.02% to 0.025%. The sample taken for sequencing was naive CD4+ T cells from blood. The receptors were gathered from a woman under 30 in good health. CDR3s include the opening cysteine and the closing phenylalanine or tryptophan. A D gene is named only where the DNA matches it firmly. Clone size, where shown, is once, few, many, or a class for clones that have expanded.

>TRBD2|TRBJ2-1|-|TRBV28
CASRLTSGRFNEQFF
TGTGCCAGCAGACTGACTAGCGGGAGGTTCAATGAGCAGTTCTTC
>TRBD1|TRBJ1-3|few|TRBV7-9
CASSLTGQGSSGNTIYF
TGTGCCAGCAGCTTAACCGGACAGGGTAGTTCGGGAAACACCATATATTTT
>-|TRBJ2-1|-|TRBV7-2
CASSLGEAGRHEQFF
TGTGCCAGCAGCTTAGGGGAAGCAGGCCGGCATGAGCAGTTCTTC
>TRBD1|TRBJ2-4|-|TRBV7-3
CASSLYRGGKNIQYF
TGTGCCAGCAGCTTATACAGGGGTGGCAAAAACATTCAGTACTTC
>TRBD1|TRBJ2-4|few|TRBV7-3
CASSAGGSRNIQYF
TGTGCCAGCAGCGCAGGGGGTTCGCGAAACATTCAGTACTTC
>-|TRBJ2-7|-|TRBV2
CASSEYTLAYEQYF
TGTGCCAGCAGTGAATACACCTTAGCCTACGAGCAGTACTTC
>-|TRBJ2-4|-|TRBV20-1
CSGVAKNIQYF
TGCAGTGGGGTAGCCAAAAACATTCAGTACTTC
>-|TRBJ1-2|many|TRBV7-9
CASSSRPDGSGGYTF
TGTGCCAGCAGCTCCCGCCCCGACGGGTCCGGCGGCTACACCTTC
>-|TRBJ1-2|few|TRBV6-6
CASRRTATDGYTF
TGTGCCAGCAGACGGACAGCCACGGATGGCTACACCTTC
>TRBD1|TRBJ2-3|-|TRBV7-9
CASSLGGTAALIHPSTQYF
TGTGCCAGCAGCTTAGGAGGGACAGCCGCCTTAATTCATCCGAGTACGCAGTATTTT
>TRBD1|TRBJ1-2|few|TRBV18
CASSPGTGTGSYGYTF
TGTGCCAGCTCACCGGGAACCGGGACAGGGAGCTATGGCTACACCTTC
>-|TRBJ2-5|few|TRBV27
CASSRPGLSETQYF
TGTGCCAGCAGCCGCCCCGGGCTTTCGGAGACCCAGTACTTC
>-|TRBJ1-4|-|TRBV21-1
CASSKIACYRDSGATNEKLFF
TGTGCCAGCAGCAAAATCGCGTGTTATCGGGACAGTGGTGCAACTAATGAAAAACTGTTTTTT
>-|TRBJ2-3|-|TRBV6-1
CASKPTWTDTQYF
TGTGCCAGCAAGCCTACGTGGACAGATACGCAGTATTTT
>-|TRBJ2-7|few|TRBV20-1
CSASFNLLEYF
TGCAGTGCTAGCTTCAACCTGTTGGAGTACTTC
>-|TRBJ1-1|few|TRBV20-1
CSGLLNTEAFF
TGCAGTGGGCTGCTGAACACTGAAGCTTTCTTT
>TRBD2|TRBJ2-5|few|TRBV7-8
CASSLMTSRAETQYF
TGTGCCAGCAGCTTAATGACTAGCAGGGCGGAGACCCAGTACTTC
>-|TRBJ2-7|few|TRBV7-6
CASSHGSYEQYF
TGTGCCAGCAGCCACGGGAGTTACGAGCAGTACTTC
>TRBD2|TRBJ2-1|few|TRBV5-4
CASSPSGRGLYNEQFF
TGTGCCAGCAGCCCTAGCGGGCGGGGGCTATACAATGAGCAGTTCTTC
>TRBD2|TRBJ2-6|-|TRBV5-4
CASSLGFSGRYGANVLTF
TGTGCCAGCAGCTTAGGGTTTAGCGGGAGATATGGGGCCAACGTCCTGACTTTC
>TRBD2|TRBJ2-1|few|TRBV7-9
CASSTSWREEVHNEQFF
TGTGCCAGCAGCACGAGCTGGCGGGAGGAGGTCCACAATGAGCAGTTCTTC
>-|TRBJ1-1|-|TRBV7-2
CASSVARDTEAFF
TGTGCCAGCAGCGTAGCCAGGGACACTGAAGCTTTCTTT